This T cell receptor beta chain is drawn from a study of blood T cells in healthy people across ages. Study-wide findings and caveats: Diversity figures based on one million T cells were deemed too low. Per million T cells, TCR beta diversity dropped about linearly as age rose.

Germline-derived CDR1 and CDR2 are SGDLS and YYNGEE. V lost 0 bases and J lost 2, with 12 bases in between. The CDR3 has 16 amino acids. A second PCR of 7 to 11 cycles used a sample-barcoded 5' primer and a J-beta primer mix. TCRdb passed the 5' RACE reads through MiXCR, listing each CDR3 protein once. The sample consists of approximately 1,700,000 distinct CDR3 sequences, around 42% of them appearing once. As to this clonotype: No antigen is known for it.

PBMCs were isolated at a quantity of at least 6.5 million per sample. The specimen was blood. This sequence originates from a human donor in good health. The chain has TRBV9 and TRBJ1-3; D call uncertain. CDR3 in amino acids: CASSVGPVSAGNTIYF. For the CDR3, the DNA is TGTGCCAGCAGCGTAGGGCCAGTTTCAGCTGGAAACACCATATATTTT. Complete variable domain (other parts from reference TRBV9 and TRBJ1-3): DSGVTQTPKHLITATGQRVTLRCSPRSGDLSVYWYQQSLDQGLQFLIQYYNGEERAKGNILERFSAQQFPDLHSELNLSSLELGDSALYFCASSVGPVSAGNTIYFGEGSWLTVV.